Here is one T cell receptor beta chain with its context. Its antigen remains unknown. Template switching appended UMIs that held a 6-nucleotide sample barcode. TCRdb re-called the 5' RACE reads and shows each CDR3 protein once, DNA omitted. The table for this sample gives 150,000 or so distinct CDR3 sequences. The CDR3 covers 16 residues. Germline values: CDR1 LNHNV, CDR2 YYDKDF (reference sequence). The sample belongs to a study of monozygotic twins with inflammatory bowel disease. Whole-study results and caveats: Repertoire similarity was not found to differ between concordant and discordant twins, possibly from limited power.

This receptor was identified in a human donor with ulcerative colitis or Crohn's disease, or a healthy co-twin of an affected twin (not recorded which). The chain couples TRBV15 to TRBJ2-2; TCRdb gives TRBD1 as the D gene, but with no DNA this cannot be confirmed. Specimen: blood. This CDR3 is CATSNIGRENTGELFF. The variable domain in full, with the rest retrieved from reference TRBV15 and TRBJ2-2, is DAMVIQNPRYQVTQFGKPVTLSCSQTLNHNVMYWYQQKSSQAPKLLFHYYDKDFNNEADTPDNFQSRRPNTSFCFLDIRSPGLGDTAMYLCATSNIGRENTGELFFGEGSRLTVL.